Listed below are T cell receptor beta chains from one sample, sequenced in a study of T cells in Graves' hyperthyroidism and ophthalmopathy. TCRdb re-analysed the multiplex PCR reads in MiXCR, keeping a single row per CDR3 protein. The data show a few hundred thousand distinct CDR3 sequences, roughly a sixth seen once. The material sequenced was blood. Receptors were obtained from a woman aged 35 to 49 with Graves' ophthalmopathy. Each CDR3 is given with its conserved first and last residue. Each record gives: CDR3 protein, CDR3 DNA, clone size, CDR3 length, J gene, D gene, V gene. A D gene is named only where the DNA matches it firmly. Not all rows give a size; the values are once, few, many and, for expanded clones, a class.

CDR3: CASSLSAEAQETQYF
DNA: TGTGCCAGCAGCTTATCCGCGGAAGCACAAGAGACCCAGTACTTC
size: NA
length: 15
J: TRBJ2-5
D: NA
V: TRBV13

CDR3: CASSLAVGSRGYGYTF
DNA: TGCGCCAGCAGCTTGGCGGTGGGTTCAAGAGGCTATGGCTACACCTTC
size: few
length: 16
J: TRBJ1-2
D: NA
V: TRBV5-1

CDR3: CASRRELSYEQYF
DNA: TGTGCCAGCAGGCGGGAACTCTCCTACGAGCAGTACTTC
size: few
length: 13
J: TRBJ2-7
D: NA
V: TRBV6-1

CDR3: CASSWDRDEQFF
DNA: TGTGCCAGCAGTTGGGACAGGGATGAGCAGTTCTTC
size: many
length: 12
J: TRBJ2-1
D: TRBD1
V: TRBV6-2/TRBV6-3

CDR3: CASTQFYDSGNTIYF
DNA: TGTGCCAGTACCCAGTTCTATGATTCTGGAAACACCATATATTTT
size: NA
length: 15
J: TRBJ1-3
D: NA
V: TRBV19

CDR3: CASSEFGPPYEQYF
DNA: TGTGCCAGCAGTGAATTTGGGCCCCCCTACGAGCAGTACTTC
size: few
length: 14
J: TRBJ2-7
D: NA
V: TRBV6-1

CDR3: CASSPGGAETQYF
DNA: TGTGCCAGCAGTCCCGGGGGGGCGGAGACCCAGTACTTC
size: many
length: 13
J: TRBJ2-5
D: TRBD2
V: TRBV28

CDR3: CAISDRVEQYF
DNA: TGTGCCATCAGTGACAGGGTCGAGCAGTACTTC
size: many
length: 11
J: TRBJ2-7
D: NA
V: TRBV10-3

CDR3: CASSRGPGGAYEQYF
DNA: TGTGCCAGCAGCCGGGGACCCGGGGGAGCCTACGAGCAGTACTTC
size: many
length: 15
J: TRBJ2-7
D: NA
V: TRBV28

CDR3: CASSLQLVTGELFF
DNA: TGTGCCAGCAGTTTACAACTAGTTACGGGGGAGCTGTTTTTT
size: NA
length: 14
J: TRBJ2-2
D: NA
V: TRBV27

CDR3: CASSFGTARRDEQFF
DNA: TGTGCCAGCAGCTTTGGCACCGCTCGTCGCGATGAGCAGTTCTTC
size: many
length: 15
J: TRBJ2-1
D: NA
V: TRBV11-1

CDR3: CSAAQGATEAFF
DNA: TGCAGTGCCGCGCAGGGGGCGACTGAAGCTTTCTTT
size: many
length: 12
J: TRBJ1-1
D: TRBD1
V: TRBV20-1

CDR3: CSARGAPRETQYF
DNA: TGCAGTGCTCGGGGGGCCCCGCGAGAGACCCAGTACTTC
size: many
length: 13
J: TRBJ2-5
D: NA
V: TRBV20-1

CDR3: CASTTWRGRTYEQYF
DNA: TGTGCCAGCACCACCTGGCGGGGCCGAACCTACGAGCAGTACTTC
size: NA
length: 15
J: TRBJ2-7
D: NA
V: TRBV7-3

CDR3: CASSSGSFGGTDTQYF
DNA: TGTGCCAGCAGTTCCGGATCCTTCGGTGGGACAGATACGCAGTATTTT
size: many
length: 16
J: TRBJ2-3
D: NA
V: TRBV6-2/TRBV6-3

CDR3: CASSLWGFGPNEQFF
DNA: TGTGCCAGCAGCTTATGGGGTTTCGGACCCAATGAGCAGTTCTTC
size: many
length: 15
J: TRBJ2-1
D: NA
V: TRBV11-2

CDR3: CASSQDRRAGGQNIQYF
DNA: TGTGCCAGCAGCCAAGATCGGCGAGCGGGGGGGCAAAACATTCAGTACTTC
size: NA
length: 17
J: TRBJ2-4
D: TRBD2
V: TRBV4-2

CDR3: CAGDRGRDTQYF
DNA: TGTGCCGGGGACAGGGGGCGAGATACGCAGTATTTT
size: few
length: 12
J: TRBJ2-3
D: TRBD1
V: TRBV30

CDR3: CASSELRAGADTQYF
DNA: TGTGCCAGCAGCGAGTTACGGGCAGGGGCAGATACGCAGTATTTT
size: NA
length: 15
J: TRBJ2-3
D: NA
V: TRBV7-2

CDR3: CASSPGQGMDGYTF
DNA: TGTGCCAGCAGCCCGGGACAGGGAATGGATGGCTACACCTTC
size: many
length: 14
J: TRBJ1-2
D: TRBD1
V: TRBV7-9

CDR3: CASSVGGGNEQFF
DNA: TGTGCCAGCAGTGTGGGAGGGGGCAATGAGCAGTTCTTC
size: many
length: 13
J: TRBJ2-1
D: NA
V: TRBV2

CDR3: CSVRSSTEAFF
DNA: TGCAGCGTTAGATCGAGTACTGAAGCTTTCTTT
size: few
length: 11
J: TRBJ1-1
D: NA
V: TRBV29-1

CDR3: CAWSVRSSGKTDTQYF
DNA: TGTGCCTGGAGTGTACGGTCCAGCGGGAAAACAGATACGCAGTATTTT
size: many
length: 16
J: TRBJ2-3
D: TRBD2
V: TRBV30